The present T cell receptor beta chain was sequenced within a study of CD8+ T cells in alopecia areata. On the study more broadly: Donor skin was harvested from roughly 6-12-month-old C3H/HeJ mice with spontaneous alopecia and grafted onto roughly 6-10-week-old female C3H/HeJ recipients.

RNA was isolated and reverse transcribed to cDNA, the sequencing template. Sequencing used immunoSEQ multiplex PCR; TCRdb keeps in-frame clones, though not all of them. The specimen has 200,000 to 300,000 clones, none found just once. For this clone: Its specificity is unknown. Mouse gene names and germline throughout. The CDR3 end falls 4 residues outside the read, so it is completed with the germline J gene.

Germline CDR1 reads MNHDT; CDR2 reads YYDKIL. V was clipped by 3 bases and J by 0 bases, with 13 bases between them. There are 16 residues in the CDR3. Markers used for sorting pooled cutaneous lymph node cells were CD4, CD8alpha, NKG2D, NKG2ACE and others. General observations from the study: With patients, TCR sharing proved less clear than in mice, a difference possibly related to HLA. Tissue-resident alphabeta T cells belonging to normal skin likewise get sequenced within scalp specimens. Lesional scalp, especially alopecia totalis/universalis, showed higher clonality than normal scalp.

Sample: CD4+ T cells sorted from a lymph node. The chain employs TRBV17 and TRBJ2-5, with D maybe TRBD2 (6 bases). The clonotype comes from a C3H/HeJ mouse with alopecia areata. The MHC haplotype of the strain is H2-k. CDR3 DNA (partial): TGTGCTAGCAGTAGGGTGGGGGACCTTAACCAAGAC. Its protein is CASSRVGDLNQD. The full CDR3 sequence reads CASSRVGDLNQDTQYF.